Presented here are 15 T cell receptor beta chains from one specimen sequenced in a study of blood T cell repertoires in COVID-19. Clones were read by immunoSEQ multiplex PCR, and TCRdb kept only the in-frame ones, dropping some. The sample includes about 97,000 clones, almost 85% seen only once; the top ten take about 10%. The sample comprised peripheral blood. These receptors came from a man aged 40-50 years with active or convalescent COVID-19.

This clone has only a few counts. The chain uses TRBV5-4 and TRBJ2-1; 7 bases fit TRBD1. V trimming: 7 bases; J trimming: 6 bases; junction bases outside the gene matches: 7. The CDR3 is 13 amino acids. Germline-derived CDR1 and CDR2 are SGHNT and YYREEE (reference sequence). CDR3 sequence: CASLKQGINEQFF. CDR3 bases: TGTGCCAGCCTAAAACAGGGGATCAATGAGCAGTTCTTC.

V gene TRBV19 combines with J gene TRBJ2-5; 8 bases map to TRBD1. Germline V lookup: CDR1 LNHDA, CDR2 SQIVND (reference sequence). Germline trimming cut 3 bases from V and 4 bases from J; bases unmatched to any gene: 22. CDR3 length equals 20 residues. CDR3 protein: CASSIRPLLLDRVIRETQYF. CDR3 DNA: TGTGCCAGTAGTATCCGTCCCCTACTCCTGGACAGGGTCATCCGAGAGACCCAGTACTTC.

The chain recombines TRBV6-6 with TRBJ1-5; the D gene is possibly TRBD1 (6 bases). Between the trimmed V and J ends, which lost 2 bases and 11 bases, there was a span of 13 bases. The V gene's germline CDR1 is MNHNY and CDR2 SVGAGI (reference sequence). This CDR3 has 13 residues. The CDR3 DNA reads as TGTGCCAGCAGTTACGGGGGGGCCGAGGCCCAGCATTTT. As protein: CASSYGGAEAQHF.

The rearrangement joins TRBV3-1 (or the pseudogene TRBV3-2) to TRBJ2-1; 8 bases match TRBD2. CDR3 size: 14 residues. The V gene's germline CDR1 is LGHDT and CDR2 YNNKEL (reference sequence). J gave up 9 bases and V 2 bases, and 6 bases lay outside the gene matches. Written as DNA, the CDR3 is TGTGCCAGCAGCCAAAGGCGGGGGGCTGGTGAGCAGTTCTTC. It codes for CASSQRRGAGEQFF.

CDR3 nucleotide sequence: TGTGCCAGCTCACCACCGCCGGCAGGGGGGAAGCAGTACTTC. Encoded protein: CASSPPPAGGKQYF. V gene TRBV18 combines with J gene TRBJ2-7, with D possibly TRBD1 on 7 matching bases. This CDR3 has 14 amino acids. The V gene's germline CDR1 is KGHSH and CDR2 LQKENI. The V end lost 0 bases, the J end lost 8 bases, and 14 bases lay between the germline ends. The complete variable domain, with remaining parts taken from reference TRBV18 and TRBJ2-7, reads NAGVMQNPRHLVRRRGQEARLRCSPMKGHSHVYWYRQLPEEGLKFMVYLQKENIIDESGMPKERFSAEFPKEGPSILRIQQVVRGDSAAYFCASSPPPAGGKQYFGPGTRLTVT.

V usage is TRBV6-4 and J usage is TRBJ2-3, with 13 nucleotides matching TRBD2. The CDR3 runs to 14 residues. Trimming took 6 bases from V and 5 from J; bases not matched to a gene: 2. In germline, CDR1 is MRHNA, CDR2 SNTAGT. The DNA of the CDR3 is TGTGCCAGCAGACGGACTAGCGGGGGAGATACGCAGTATTTT. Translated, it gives CASRRTSGGDTQYF.

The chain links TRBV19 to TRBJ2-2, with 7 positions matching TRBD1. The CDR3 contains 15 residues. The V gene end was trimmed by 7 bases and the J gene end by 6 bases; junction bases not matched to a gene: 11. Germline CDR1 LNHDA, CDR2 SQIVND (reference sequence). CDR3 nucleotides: TGTGCCAGTACAGGACAGGCGCTGGGTTCCGGGGAGCTGTTTTTT. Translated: CASTGQALGSGELFF. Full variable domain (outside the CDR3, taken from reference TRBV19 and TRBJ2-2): DGGITQSPKYLFRKEGQNVTLSCEQNLNHDAMYWYRQDPGQGLRLIYYSQIVNDFQKGDIAEGYSVSREKKESFPLTVTSAQKNPTAFYLCASTGQALGSGELFFGEGSRLTVL.

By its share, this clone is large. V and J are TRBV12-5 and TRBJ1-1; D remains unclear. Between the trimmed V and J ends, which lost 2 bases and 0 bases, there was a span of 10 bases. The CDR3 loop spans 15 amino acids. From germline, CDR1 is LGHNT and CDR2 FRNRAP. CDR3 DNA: TGTGCTAGTGGTTTGTTAGAGAGTATGAACACTGAAGCTTTCTTT. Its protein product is CASGLLESMNTEAFF.

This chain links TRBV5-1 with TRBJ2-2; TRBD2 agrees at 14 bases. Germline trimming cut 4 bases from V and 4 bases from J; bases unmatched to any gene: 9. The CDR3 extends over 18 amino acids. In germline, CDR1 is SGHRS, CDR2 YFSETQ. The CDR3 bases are TGCGCCAGCAGCCCAGGACTAGCGGGGGGCGGGAGCACCGGGGAGCTGTTTTTT. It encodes CASSPGLAGGGSTGELFF.

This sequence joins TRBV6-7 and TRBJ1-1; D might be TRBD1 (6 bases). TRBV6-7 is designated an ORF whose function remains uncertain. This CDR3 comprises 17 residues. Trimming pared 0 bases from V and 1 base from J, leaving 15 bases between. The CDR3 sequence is CASSYSPGHLRNTEAFF. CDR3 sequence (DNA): TGTGCCAGCAGTTACTCCCCGGGACATCTTAGGAACACTGAAGCTTTCTTT.

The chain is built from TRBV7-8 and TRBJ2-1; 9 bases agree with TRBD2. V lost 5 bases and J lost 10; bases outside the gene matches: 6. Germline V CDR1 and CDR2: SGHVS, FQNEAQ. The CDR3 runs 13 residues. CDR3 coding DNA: TGTGCCAGCAGCCGCGGGGGGGCCGGAGAGCAGTTCTTC. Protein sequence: CASSRGGAGEQFF.

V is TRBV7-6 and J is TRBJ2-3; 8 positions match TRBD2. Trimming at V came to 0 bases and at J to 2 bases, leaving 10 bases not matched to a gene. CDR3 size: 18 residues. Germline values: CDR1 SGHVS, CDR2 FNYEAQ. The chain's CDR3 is CASSLASQRGPYTDTQYF. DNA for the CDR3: TGTGCCAGCAGCTTAGCATCCCAGCGGGGGCCTTACACAGATACGCAGTATTTT.

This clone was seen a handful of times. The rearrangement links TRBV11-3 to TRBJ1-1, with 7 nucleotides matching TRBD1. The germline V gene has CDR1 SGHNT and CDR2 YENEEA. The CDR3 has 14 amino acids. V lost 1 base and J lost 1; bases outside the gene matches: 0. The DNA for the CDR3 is TGTGCCAGCAGCTTAGGACAGGGGAACACTGAAGCTTTCTTT. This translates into CASSLGQGNTEAFF. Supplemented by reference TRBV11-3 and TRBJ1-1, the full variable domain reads EAGVVQSPRYKIIEKKQPVAFWCNPISGHNTLYWYLQNLGQGPELLIRYENEEAVDDSQLPKDRFSAERLKGVDSTLKIQPAELGDSAVYLCASSLGQGNTEAFFGQGTRLTVV.

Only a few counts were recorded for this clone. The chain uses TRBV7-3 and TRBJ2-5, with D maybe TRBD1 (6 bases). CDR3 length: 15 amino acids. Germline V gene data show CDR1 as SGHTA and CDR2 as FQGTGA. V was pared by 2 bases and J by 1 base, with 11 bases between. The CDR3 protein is CASSLGPGAQETQYF. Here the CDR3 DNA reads TGTGCCAGCAGCTTAGGTCCAGGGGCCCAAGAGACCCAGTACTTC.

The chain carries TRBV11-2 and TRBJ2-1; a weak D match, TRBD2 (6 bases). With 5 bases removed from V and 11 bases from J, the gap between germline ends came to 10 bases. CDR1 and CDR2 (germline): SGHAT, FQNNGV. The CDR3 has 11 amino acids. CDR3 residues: CASSTGTQQFF. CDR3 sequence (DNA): TGTGCCAGCAGCACCGGGACTCAGCAGTTCTTC.